A single sample gave rise to the 8 T cell receptor beta chains below, sequenced in a study of T cell repertoires in cytomegalovirus infection. Each CDR3 protein is one row after TCRdb ran MiXCR on the reads. The data contain hundreds of thousands of distinct CDR3 sequences, 20% to 30% of them singletons. Material for sequencing was CD8+ T cells from PBMCs. These TCRs come from a human donor in good health (CMV status not recorded). Some clones in this sample may be carry-over from other donors' samples.

This chain uses TRBV4-1 with TRBJ1-5; unclear D gene. Trimming took 0 bases from V and 3 from J, leaving 6 bases between them. The CDR3 covers 14 residues. In germline, CDR1 is MGHRA, CDR2 YSYEKL. The CDR3 spells CASSQETDNQPQHF. The CDR3 DNA is TGCGCCAGCAGCCAAGAGACTGACAATCAGCCCCAGCATTTT.

The rearrangement joins TRBV6-2 or TRBV6-3 to TRBJ1-2, with D hard to call. The germline gives CDR1 MNHEY, CDR2 SVGEGT. CDR3 length: 14 amino acids. V was clipped by 2 bases and J by 4 bases, with 11 bases between them. The CDR3 DNA sequence: TGTGCCAGCAGTTACCTACAGAGCTTCTATGGCTACACCTTC. Residues: CASSYLQSFYGYTF.

V usage is TRBV25-1 and J usage is TRBJ2-7; perhaps D is TRBD1 or TRBD2 (5 bases each). The CDR3 is made up of 15 amino acids. The V gene's germline CDR1 is MGHDK and CDR2 SYGVNS. V dropped 4 bases and J dropped 0 bases, with 13 bases sitting between them. CDR3 sequence reads: CASSGGRINSYEQYF. CDR3 nucleotides: TGTGCCAGCAGTGGGGGACGGATAAACTCCTACGAGCAGTACTTC.

This clonotype was detected a few times. V is TRBV29-1 and J is TRBJ2-1, with TRBD1 matching over 10 bases. Germline V gene sequence: CDR1 SQVTM, CDR2 ANQGSEA. CDR3 size: 15 residues. After removal of 4 bases from V and 3 bases from J, the junction contained 6 bases not matched to a gene. DNA for the CDR3: TGCAGCGTTGGACACCGGGACAGGGGCTACAATGAGCAGTTCTTC. Translation gives CSVGHRDRGYNEQFF.

This clonotype was detected many times. This chain joins TRBV7-6 and TRBJ2-1, with unresolved D. The CDR3 has 20 residues. Germline assignment: CDR1 SGHVS and CDR2 FNYEAQ. The V and J ends lost 1 base and 1 base respectively, with 23 bases between them. CDR3 amino acids: CASSLGESRHRIRSYNEQFF. The DNA for the CDR3 is TGTGCCAGCAGCTTAGGAGAGTCAAGACACAGAATCCGATCCTACAATGAGCAGTTCTTC.

This clonotype was seen just once. The CDR3 nucleotides are TGTGCCACCAGTGGAACGGACGGACAGGGCGGGATGAACACTGAAGCTTTCTTT. Protein product: CATSGTDGQGGMNTEAFF. This sequence joins TRBV24-1 and TRBJ1-1; TRBD1 agrees at 8 bases. With 5 bases clipped from V and 0 bases from J, the junction kept 13 bases outside the gene matches. There are 18 residues in the CDR3. CDR1 and CDR2 from the germline V gene are KGHDR and SFDVKD.

The V call is TRBV6-2 or TRBV6-3, the J call TRBJ2-7, with 9 bases lining up with TRBD1. The CDR3 consists of 14 residues. The germline CDR1 and CDR2 sequences are MNHEY and SVGEGT. Trimming at V came to 2 bases and at J to 2 bases, leaving 1 base not matched to a gene. The CDR3 bases are TGTGCCAGCAGTTACGGGACAGGGACCTACGAGCAGTACTTC. Amino acids: CASSYGTGTYEQYF.

This clonotype was detected many times. The V call is TRBV5-1, the J call TRBJ1-4; 7 nucleotides match TRBD1. This CDR3 is 15 amino acids long. Germline CDR1 is SGHRS and CDR2 is YFSETQ. J gave up 8 bases and V 4 bases, and 11 bases lay outside the gene matches. CDR3 loop: CASSTGDSSQEKLFF. CDR3 DNA: TGCGCCAGCAGCACCGGGGACAGTTCCCAAGAAAAACTGTTTTTT.